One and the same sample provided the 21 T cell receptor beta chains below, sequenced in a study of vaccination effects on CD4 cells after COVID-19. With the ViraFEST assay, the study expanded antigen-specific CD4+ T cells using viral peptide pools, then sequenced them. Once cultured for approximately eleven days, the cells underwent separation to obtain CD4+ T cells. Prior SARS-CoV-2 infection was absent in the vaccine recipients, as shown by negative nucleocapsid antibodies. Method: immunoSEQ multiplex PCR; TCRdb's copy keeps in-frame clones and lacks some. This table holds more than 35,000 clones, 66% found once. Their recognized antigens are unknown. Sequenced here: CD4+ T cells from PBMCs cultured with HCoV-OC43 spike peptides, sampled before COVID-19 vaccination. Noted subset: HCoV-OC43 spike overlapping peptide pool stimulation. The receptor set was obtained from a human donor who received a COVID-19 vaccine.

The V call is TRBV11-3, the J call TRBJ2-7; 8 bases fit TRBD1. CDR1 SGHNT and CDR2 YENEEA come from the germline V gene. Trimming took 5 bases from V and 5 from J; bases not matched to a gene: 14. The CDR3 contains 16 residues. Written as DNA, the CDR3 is TGTGCCAGCAGCCTGACTCGGACAGGGAGTACCGACGAGCAGTACTTC. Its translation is CASSLTRTGSTDEQYF.

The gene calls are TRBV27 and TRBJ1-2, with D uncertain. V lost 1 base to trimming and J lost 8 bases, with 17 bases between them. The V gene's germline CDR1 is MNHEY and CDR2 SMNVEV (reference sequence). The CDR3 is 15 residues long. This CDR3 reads CASSLYGRQYEGYTF. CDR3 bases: TGTGCCAGCAGTTTATATGGGCGCCAGTATGAGGGCTACACCTTC.

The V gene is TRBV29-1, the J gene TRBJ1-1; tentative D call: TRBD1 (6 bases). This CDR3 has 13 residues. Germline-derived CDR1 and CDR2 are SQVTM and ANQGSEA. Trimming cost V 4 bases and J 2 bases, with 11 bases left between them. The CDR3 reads CSVAGVLNTEAFF. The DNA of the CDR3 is TGCAGCGTTGCAGGGGTTCTAAACACTGAAGCTTTCTTT. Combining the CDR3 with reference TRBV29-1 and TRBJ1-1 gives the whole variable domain SAVISQKPSRDICQRGTSLTIQCQVDSQVTMMFWYRQQPGQSLTLIATANQGSEATYESGFVIDKFPISRPNLTFSTLTVSNMSPEDSSIYLCSVAGVLNTEAFFGQGTRLTVV.

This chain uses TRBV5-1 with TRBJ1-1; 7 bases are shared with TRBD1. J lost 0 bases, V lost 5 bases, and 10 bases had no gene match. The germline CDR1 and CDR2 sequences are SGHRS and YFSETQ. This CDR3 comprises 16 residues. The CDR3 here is CASRPGTDIMNTEAFF. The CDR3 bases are TGCGCCAGCAGGCCCGGGACAGATATTATGAACACTGAAGCTTTCTTT.

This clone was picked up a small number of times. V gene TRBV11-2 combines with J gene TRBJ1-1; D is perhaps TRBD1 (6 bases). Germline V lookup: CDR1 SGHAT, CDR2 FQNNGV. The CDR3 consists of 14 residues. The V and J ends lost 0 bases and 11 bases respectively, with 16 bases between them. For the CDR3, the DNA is TGTGCCAGCAGCTTAGATCGGTGGGGGGCGAGTGCTTTCTTT. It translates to CASSLDRWGASAFF.

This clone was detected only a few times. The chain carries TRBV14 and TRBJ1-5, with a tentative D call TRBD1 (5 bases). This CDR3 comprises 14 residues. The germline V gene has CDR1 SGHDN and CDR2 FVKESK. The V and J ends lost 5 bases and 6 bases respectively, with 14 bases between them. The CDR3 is CASSFSGFGQPQHF. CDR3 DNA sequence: TGTGCCAGCAGCTTTTCAGGGTTTGGTCAGCCCCAGCATTTT.

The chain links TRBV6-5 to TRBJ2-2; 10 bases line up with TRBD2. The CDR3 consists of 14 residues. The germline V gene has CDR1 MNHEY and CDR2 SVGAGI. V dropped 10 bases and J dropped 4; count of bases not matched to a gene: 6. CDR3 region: CAIRAGGTTGELFF. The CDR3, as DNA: TGTGCCATTCGAGCGGGAGGGACCACCGGGGAGCTGTTTTTT.

The CDR3 sequence is CASSQDSIQETQYF. CDR3 DNA sequence: TGCGCCAGCAGCCAGGACAGCATCCAAGAGACCCAGTACTTC. The chain combines TRBV5-1 with TRBJ2-5, with D maybe TRBD1 (6 bases). This CDR3 region has 14 residues. With 4 bases removed from V and 1 base from J, the gap between germline ends came to 11 bases. CDR1 is SGHRS and CDR2 is YFSETQ in the germline V gene.

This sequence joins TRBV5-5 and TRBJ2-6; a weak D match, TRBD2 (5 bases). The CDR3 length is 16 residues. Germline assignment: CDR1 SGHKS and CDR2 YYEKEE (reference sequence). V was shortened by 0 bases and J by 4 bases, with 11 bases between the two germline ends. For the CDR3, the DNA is TGTGCCAGCAGCTTGGTTCGGACTGCCGGGGCCAACGTCCTGACTTTC. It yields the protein CASSLVRTAGANVLTF.

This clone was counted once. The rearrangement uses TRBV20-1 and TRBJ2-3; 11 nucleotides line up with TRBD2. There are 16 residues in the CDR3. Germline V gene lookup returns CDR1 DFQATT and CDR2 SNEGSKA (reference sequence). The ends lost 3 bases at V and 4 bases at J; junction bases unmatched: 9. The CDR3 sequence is CSASRLAGGHSDTQYF. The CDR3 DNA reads TGCAGTGCTAGTCGGCTAGCGGGAGGTCATTCAGATACGCAGTATTTT.

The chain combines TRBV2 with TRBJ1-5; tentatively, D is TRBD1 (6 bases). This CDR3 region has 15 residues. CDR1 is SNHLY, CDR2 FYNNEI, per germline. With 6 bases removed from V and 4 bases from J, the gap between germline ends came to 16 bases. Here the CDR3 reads CASSRNGQLNQPQHF. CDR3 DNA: TGTGCCAGCAGCCGAAATGGACAGTTAAATCAGCCCCAGCATTTT.

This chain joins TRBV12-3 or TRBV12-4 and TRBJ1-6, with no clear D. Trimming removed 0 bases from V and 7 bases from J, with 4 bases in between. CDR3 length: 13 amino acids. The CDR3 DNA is TGTGCCAGCAGTTTAGCAGGGAATTCACCCCTCCACTTT. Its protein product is CASSLAGNSPLHF.

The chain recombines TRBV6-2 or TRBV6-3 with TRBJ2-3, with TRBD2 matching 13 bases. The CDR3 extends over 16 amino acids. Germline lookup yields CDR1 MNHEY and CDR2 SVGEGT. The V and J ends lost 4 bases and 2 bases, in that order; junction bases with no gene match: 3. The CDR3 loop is CASSSGLAGATDTQYF. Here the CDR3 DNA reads TGTGCCAGCAGTTCCGGACTAGCGGGAGCCACAGATACGCAGTATTTT.

This chain's CDR3 is CASTRNTGALEAFF. As DNA, the CDR3 is TGTGCCAGTACCAGAAATACAGGAGCCCTTGAAGCTTTCTTT. This rearrangement joins TRBV19 to TRBJ1-1; TRBD1 might be the D (5 bases). Germline V gene lookup returns CDR1 LNHDA and CDR2 SQIVND (reference sequence). The CDR3 is 14 amino acids. V was pared by 7 bases and J by 7 bases, with 19 bases between.

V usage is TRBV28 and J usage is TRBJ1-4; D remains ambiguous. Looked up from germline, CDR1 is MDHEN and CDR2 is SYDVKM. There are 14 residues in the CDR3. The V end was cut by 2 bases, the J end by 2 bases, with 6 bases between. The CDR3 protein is CASSLRATNEKLFF. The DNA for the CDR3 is TGTGCCAGCAGTTTACGAGCGACTAATGAAAAACTGTTTTTT. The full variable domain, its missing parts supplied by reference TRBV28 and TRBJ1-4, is DVKVTQSSRYLVKRTGEKVFLECVQDMDHENMFWYRQDPGLGLRLIYFSYDVKMKEKGDIPEGYSVSREKKERFSLILESASTNQTSMYLCASSLRATNEKLFFGSGTQLSVL.

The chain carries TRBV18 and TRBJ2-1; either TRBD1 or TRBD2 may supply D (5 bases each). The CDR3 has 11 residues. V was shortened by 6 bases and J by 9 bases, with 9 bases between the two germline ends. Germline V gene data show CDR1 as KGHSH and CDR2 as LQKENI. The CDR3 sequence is CASSPGLEQFF. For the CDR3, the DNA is TGTGCCAGCTCCCCGGGGCTTGAGCAGTTCTTC.

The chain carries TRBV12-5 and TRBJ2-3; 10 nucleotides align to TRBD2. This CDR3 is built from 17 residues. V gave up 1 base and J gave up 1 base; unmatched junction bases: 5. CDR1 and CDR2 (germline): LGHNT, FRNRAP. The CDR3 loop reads CASGLGIAGGGTDTQYF. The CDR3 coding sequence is TGTGCTAGTGGTTTGGGGATAGCGGGAGGTGGCACAGATACGCAGTATTTT. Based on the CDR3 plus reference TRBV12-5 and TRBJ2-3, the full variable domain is DARVTQTPRHKVTEMGQEVTMRCQPILGHNTVFWYRQTMMQGLELLAYFRNRAPLDDSGMPKDRFSAEMPDATLATLKIQPSEPRDSAVYFCASGLGIAGGGTDTQYFGPGTRLTVL.

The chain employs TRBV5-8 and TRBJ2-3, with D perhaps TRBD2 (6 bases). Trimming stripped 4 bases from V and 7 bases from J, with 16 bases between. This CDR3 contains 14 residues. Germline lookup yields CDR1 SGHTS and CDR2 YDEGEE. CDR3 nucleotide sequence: TGTGCCAGCAGCCGCCAACCGGGACTTTATACGCAGTATTTT. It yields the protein CASSRQPGLYTQYF. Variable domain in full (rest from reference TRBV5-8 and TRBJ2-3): EAGVTQSPTHLIKTRGQQATLRCSPISGHTSVYWYQQALGLGLQFLLWYDEGEERNRGNFPPRFSGRQFPNYSSELNVNALELEDSALYLCASSRQPGLYTQYFGPGTRLTVL.

CDR3 in DNA: TGTGCCAGCTCACCGGGACAGGAAGGGACCCAGTACTTC. Protein: CASSPGQEGTQYF. The chain has TRBV18 and TRBJ2-5, with 8 bases aligning to TRBD1. This CDR3 is 13 amino acids long. The germline gives CDR1 KGHSH, CDR2 LQKENI. V shed 3 bases, J shed 7 bases, and the junction held 4 bases outside the gene matches.

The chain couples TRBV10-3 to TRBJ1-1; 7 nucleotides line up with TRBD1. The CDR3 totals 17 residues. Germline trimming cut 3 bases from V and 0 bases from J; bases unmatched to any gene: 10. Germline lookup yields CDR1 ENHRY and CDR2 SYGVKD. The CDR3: CAISELRQGALNTEAFF. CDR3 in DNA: TGTGCCATCAGTGAACTCCGACAGGGAGCTTTGAACACTGAAGCTTTCTTT.

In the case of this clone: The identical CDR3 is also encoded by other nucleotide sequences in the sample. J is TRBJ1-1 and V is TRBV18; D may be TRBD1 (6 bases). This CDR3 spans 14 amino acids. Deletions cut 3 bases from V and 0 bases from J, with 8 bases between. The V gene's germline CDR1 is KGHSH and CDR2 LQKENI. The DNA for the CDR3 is TGTGCCAGCTCACCTCAGGGGCTGAACACTGAAGCTTTCTTT. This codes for CASSPQGLNTEAFF. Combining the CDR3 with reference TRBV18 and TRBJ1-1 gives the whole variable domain NAGVMQNPRHLVRRRGQEARLRCSPMKGHSHVYWYRQLPEEGLKFMVYLQKENIIDESGMPKERFSAEFPKEGPSILRIQQVVRGDSAAYFCASSPQGLNTEAFFGQGTRLTVV.